This is a list of T cell receptor beta chains from one sample in a study of blood T cell repertoires in COVID-19. Repertoires were generated with immunoSEQ multiplex PCR, while TCRdb's copy carries only in-frame clones and drops some. The repertoire holds 250,000 to 400,000 clones, with roughly 84% as singletons. Sequenced input: peripheral blood. These receptors were obtained from a man over 45 with active or convalescent COVID-19. Both conserved end residues are part of each CDR3. Fields, in order: clone size, D gene, V gene, J gene, CDR3 DNA, CDR3 protein. The D gene is left open where the match is weak. Size is stated for part of the rows, as once, few or many counts, or as a class when the clone is expanded.

.	.	TRBV18	TRBJ1-2	TGTGCCAGCTCACCCACCAGGGAAACGACTTATGGCTACACCTTC	CASSPTRETTYGYTF
.	TRBD2	TRBV7-3	TRBJ2-3	TGTGCCAGCAGCTTACTAGCGGGGGGAAAAGATACGCAGTATTTT	CASSLLAGGKDTQYF
.	.	TRBV7-8	TRBJ2-3	TGTGCCAGCAGCTTACTTTCCGGGGCAGATACGCAGTATTTT	CASSLLSGADTQYF
.	TRBD1	TRBV6-5	TRBJ2-7	TGTGCCAGCAGTCCCACCGGGACAGGGAACCACGAGCAGTACTTC	CASSPTGTGNHEQYF
.	TRBD2	TRBV28	TRBJ2-7	TGTGCCAGCACAAGACTAGCGGCTTCTTCCTACGAGCAGTACTTC	CASTRLAASSYEQYF
.	TRBD2	TRBV18	TRBJ2-3	TGTGCCAGCTCAGCGACTAGCGGGAGCACAGATACGCAGTATTTT	CASSATSGSTDTQYF
.	.	TRBV29-1	TRBJ1-2	TGCAGCTCTAGTGGGGCATATGGCTACACCTTC	CSSSGAYGYTF
few	.	TRBV21-1	TRBJ2-7	TGTGCCAGCAGCAAGCGACAGGGGGCCCGATTCTACGAGCAGTACTTC	CASSKRQGARFYEQYF
.	.	TRBV10-3	TRBJ2-1	TGTGCCAGTAGTAGAGGTACCCGGTTGGCTGAGCAGTTCTTC	CASSRGTRLAEQFF
few	.	TRBV5-6	TRBJ1-1	TGTGCCAGCAGCTTGGTGCGACAGGTCTCCACTGAAGCTTTCTTT	CASSLVRQVSTEAFF
.	TRBD1	TRBV3-1/TRBV3-2	TRBJ1-6	TGTGCCAGCAGCCGTGGACAGGGTAACAATTCACCCCTCCACTTT	CASSRGQGNNSPLHF
.	.	TRBV6-5	TRBJ1-3	TGTGCCAGCAGTATTCGAGAAGACTCTGGAAACACCATATATTTT	CASSIREDSGNTIYF
.	.	TRBV21-1	TRBJ1-1	TGTGCCAGCCCTCCTACCGGGACAGGGCCTGAAGCTTTCTTT	CASPPTGTGPEAFF
.	.	TRBV5-1	TRBJ2-1	TGCGCCAGCAGCTTGGCGGGCCCAGGGAATGAGCAGTTCTTC	CASSLAGPGNEQFF
.	TRBD2	TRBV7-3	TRBJ2-7	TGTGCCAGCAGCTTCGGGGAGGGCTACGAGCAGTACTTC	CASSFGEGYEQYF
.	TRBD2	TRBV27	TRBJ2-1	TGTGCCAGCCGGACCGGGACTAGCGGGTACAATGAGCAGTTCTTC	CASRTGTSGYNEQFF
.	.	TRBV5-1	TRBJ2-5	TGCGCCAGCAGTCGTTCCCCCGGGGAGACCCAGTACTTC	CASSRSPGETQYF